A single sample is the source of the 16 T cell receptor beta chains below, sequenced in a study of Ad26.COV2.S vaccination and SARS-CoV-2 variants. The treatment here: about 20 received Ad26.COV2.S at low or high dose, single or two shots; five or six received placebo; per-sample allocation not given. Specimen acquisition occurred on day 63 following the initial vaccine or placebo injection. Generated by immunoSEQ multiplex PCR, the TCRdb table keeps only in-frame clones and is missing some. This table has 400,000 to 450,000 clones, less than 95% appearing once. The sample in question was peripheral blood, obtained in a trial of Ad26.COV2.S vaccine versus placebo. The receptors come from a person aged 18-65 years who received the Ad26.COV2.S COVID-19 vaccine or a placebo.

In this sample, this clone turned up once. The CDR3: CASSRGTTGELFF. The CDR3 DNA reads TGTGCCAGCAGCCGCGGGACGACCGGGGAGCTGTTTTTT. V usage is TRBV14 and J usage is TRBJ2-2, with D tentatively TRBD2 (6 bases). Trimming took 4 bases from V and 5 from J, leaving 8 bases between them. The CDR3 extends over 13 amino acids. The V gene's germline CDR1 is SGHDN and CDR2 FVKESK.

The gene calls are TRBV5-1 and TRBJ2-1, with a possible D match to TRBD2 (6 bases). Per germline, CDR1 SGHRS and CDR2 YFSETQ. V was pared by 0 bases and J by 5 bases, with 12 bases between. The length of the CDR3 is 15 residues. The DNA for the CDR3 is TGCGCCAGCAGCTTGGGGCAGGGACTCAACAATGAGCAGTTCTTC. Translating it yields CASSLGQGLNNEQFF. The variable domain in full, completed from reference TRBV5-1 and TRBJ2-1, reads KAGVTQTPRYLIKTRGQQVTLSCSPISGHRSVSWYQQTPGQGLQFLFEYFSETQRNKGNFPGRFSGRQFSNSRSEMNVSTLELGDSALYLCASSLGQGLNNEQFFGPGTRLTVL.

The V call is TRBV6-5, the J call TRBJ2-5; no reliable D call. This CDR3 comprises 14 residues. V was clipped by 6 bases and J by 2 bases, with 13 bases between them. The V gene's germline CDR1 is MNHEY and CDR2 SVGAGI. Here the CDR3 DNA reads TGTGCCAGCAGCCCCTCAGGTGAACAAGAGACCCAGTACTTC. This gives the protein CASSPSGEQETQYF.

The CDR3 protein is CASSPGEALSGANVLTF. The DNA for the CDR3 is TGTGCCAGCAGCCCGGGTGAAGCCCTCTCTGGGGCCAACGTCCTGACTTTC. The chain links TRBV5-4 to TRBJ2-6; D is unclear. The germline gives CDR1 SGHNT, CDR2 YYREEE (reference sequence). The CDR3 extends over 17 amino acids. V gave up 4 bases and J gave up 0 bases, with 14 bases separating them.

With respect to this clone: No conserved phenylalanine or tryptophan ends this CDR3, so it is likely a read error. Because the CDR3's place on the DNA is in doubt, the DNA is left out and the CDR3 is given as listed by TCRdb. The V gene is TRBV12-3 or TRBV12-4, the J gene TRBJ2-7; the table's D call TRBD2 went unverified against the DNA. Including both end residues, the CDR3 is 13 amino acids long. CDR3: CASSLEPGTHVQS.

CDR3 nucleotides: TGTGCCAGCTCACCACTAGGAAGCGCGGGAGACGAGCAGTACTTC. Amino acid sequence: CASSPLGSAGDEQYF. J is TRBJ2-7 and V is TRBV18, with 7 bases lining up with TRBD2. Looked up from germline, CDR1 is KGHSH and CDR2 is LQKENI. CDR3 length: 15 residues. V dropped 1 base and J dropped 5; count of bases not matched to a gene: 8.

The chain has TRBV3-1 (or the pseudogene TRBV3-2) and TRBJ2-2; 8 bases match TRBD1. The V segment lost 0 bases and the J segment 0 bases; nucleotides outside the gene matches: 9. This CDR3 has 19 amino acids. In germline, CDR1 is LGHDT, CDR2 YNNKEL (reference sequence). The CDR3 DNA reads TGTGCCAGCAGCCAAGAGGGGGGACAGGTATTCGCGAACACCGGGGAGCTGTTTTTT. Amino acid sequence: CASSQEGGQVFANTGELFF.

The J gene is TRBJ2-7, the V gene TRBV30, with D uncertain. V gave up 1 base and J gave up 6 bases, with 13 bases separating them. Per the germline V gene, CDR1 is GTSNPN and CDR2 is SVGIG (reference sequence). The CDR3 spans 13 residues. The CDR3 region has the DNA TGTGCCTGGAGTGCCGTAGCCCCTTGCGAGCAGTACTTC. Protein: CAWSAVAPCEQYF.

V usage is TRBV27 and J usage is TRBJ2-7; TRBD2 agrees at 9 bases. V lost 3 bases to trimming and J lost 4 bases; unmatched junction nucleotides: 4. The length of the CDR3 is 14 residues. Germline V gene lookup returns CDR1 MNHEY and CDR2 SMNVEV (reference sequence). The CDR3 is CASSFSSGIYEQYF. DNA for the CDR3: TGTGCCAGCAGTTTTTCTAGCGGGATATACGAGCAGTACTTC.

This chain links TRBV27 with TRBJ2-5; D tentatively reads TRBD1 or TRBD2 (5 bases each). In germline, CDR1 is MNHEY, CDR2 SMNVEV (reference sequence). Trimming stripped 5 bases from V and 6 bases from J, with 19 bases between. CDR3 length: 15 amino acids. CDR3 sequence reads: CASSHRGRGVQTQYF. DNA for the CDR3: TGTGCCAGCAGTCACCGGGGCCGTGGCGTGCAGACCCAGTACTTC.

The chain couples TRBV7-9 to TRBJ1-4; tentative D call: TRBD1 (5 bases). The CDR3 runs to 12 residues. V was pared by 6 bases and J by 8 bases, with 10 bases between. Germline assignment: CDR1 SEHNR and CDR2 FQNEAQ (reference sequence). The CDR3, as DNA: TGTGCCAGCAGGAGGGGAGGGGAAAAACTGTTTTTT. This encodes CASRRGGEKLFF.

This clone was counted a few times. For the CDR3, the DNA is TGTGCCAGCTCGCATTCGAACACTGAAGCTTTCTTT. This translates into CASSHSNTEAFF. The chain is built from TRBV18 and TRBJ1-1, with D uncertain. The V gene lost 6 bases and the J gene lost 1 base, with 6 bases spanning the gap. This CDR3 has 12 residues. Germline V lookup: CDR1 KGHSH, CDR2 LQKENI.

The J gene is TRBJ2-7, the V gene TRBV28; 9 bases fit TRBD2. Germline V gives CDR1 MDHEN, CDR2 SYDVKM. CDR3 size: 14 residues. Unmatched junction bases numbered 10, after V lost 7 bases and J lost 6 bases. CDR3 DNA sequence: TGTGCCAGCATGATACAGCGGGAGGCCCTCGAGCAGTACTTC. Translated, it gives CASMIQREALEQYF.

The chain combines TRBV11-2 with TRBJ2-1; TRBD1 is a possible D gene (6 bases). The CDR3 is made up of 14 amino acids. The V and J ends lost 1 base and 10 bases respectively, with 14 bases between them. Germline CDR1 is SGHAT and CDR2 is FQNNGV. The DNA of the CDR3 is TGTGCCAGCAGCTTAGTCGAGGGGGTACGGGAGCAGTTCTTC. Translation gives CASSLVEGVREQFF.

V usage is TRBV27 and J usage is TRBJ2-7, with 12 nucleotides matching TRBD1. Trimming removed 1 base from V and 0 bases from J; junction bases left unmatched: 7. The CDR3 runs to 18 residues. CDR1 is MNHEY and CDR2 is SMNVEV in the germline V gene (reference sequence). CDR3 amino acids: CASSLFGTGGLSSYEQYF. For the CDR3, the DNA is TGTGCCAGCAGTTTATTTGGGACAGGGGGCCTAAGCTCCTACGAGCAGTACTTC.

V usage is TRBV6-2 or TRBV6-3 and J usage is TRBJ2-1, with D maybe TRBD2 (6 bases). V lost 0 bases and J lost 10, with 25 bases in between. There are 18 residues in the CDR3. Germline V gene data show CDR1 as MNHEY and CDR2 as SVGEGT. The CDR3 DNA reads as TGTGCCAGCAGTTACTCGAGGGCGGGCGGGAACGGACCATGGGAGCAGTTCTTC. This codes for CASSYSRAGGNGPWEQFF.